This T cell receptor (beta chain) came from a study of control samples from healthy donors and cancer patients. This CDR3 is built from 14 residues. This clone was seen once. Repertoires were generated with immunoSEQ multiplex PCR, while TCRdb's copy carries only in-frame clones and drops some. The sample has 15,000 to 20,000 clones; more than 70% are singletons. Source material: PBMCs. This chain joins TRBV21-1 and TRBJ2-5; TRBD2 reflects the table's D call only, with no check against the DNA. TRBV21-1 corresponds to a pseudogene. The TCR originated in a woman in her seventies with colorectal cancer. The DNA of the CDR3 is TGTGCCAGCAGCGCCCCGGTGCGGGAAGAGACCCAGTACTTC. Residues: CASSAPVREETQYF.